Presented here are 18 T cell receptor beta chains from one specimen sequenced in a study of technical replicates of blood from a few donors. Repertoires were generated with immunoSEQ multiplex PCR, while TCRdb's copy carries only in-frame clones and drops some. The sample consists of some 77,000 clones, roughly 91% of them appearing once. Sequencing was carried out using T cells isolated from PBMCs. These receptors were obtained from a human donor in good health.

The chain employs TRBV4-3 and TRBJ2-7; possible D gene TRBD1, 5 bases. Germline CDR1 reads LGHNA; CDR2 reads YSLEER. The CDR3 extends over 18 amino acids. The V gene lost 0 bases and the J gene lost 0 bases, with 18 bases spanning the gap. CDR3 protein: CASSQDRESTVSSYEQYF. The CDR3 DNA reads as TGCGCCAGCAGCCAAGATCGAGAGTCGACAGTAAGCTCCTACGAGCAGTACTTC.

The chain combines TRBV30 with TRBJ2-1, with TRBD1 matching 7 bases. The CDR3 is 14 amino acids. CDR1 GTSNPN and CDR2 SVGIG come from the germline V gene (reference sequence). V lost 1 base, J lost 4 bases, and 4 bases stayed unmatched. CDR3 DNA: TGTGCCTGGAGTGGGGGGACAGAATACAATGAGCAGTTCTTC. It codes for CAWSGGTEYNEQFF.

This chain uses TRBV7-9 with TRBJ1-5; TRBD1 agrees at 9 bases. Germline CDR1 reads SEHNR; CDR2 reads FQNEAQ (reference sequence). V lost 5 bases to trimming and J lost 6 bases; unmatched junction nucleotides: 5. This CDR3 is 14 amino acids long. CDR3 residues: CASSQQGAGQPQHF. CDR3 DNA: TGTGCCAGCAGCCAACAGGGGGCTGGTCAGCCCCAGCATTTT. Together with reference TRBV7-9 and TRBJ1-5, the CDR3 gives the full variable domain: DTGVSQNPRHKITKRGQNVTFRCDPISEHNRLYWYRQTLGQGPEFLTYFQNEAQLEKSRLLSDRFSAERPKGSFSTLEIQRTEQGDSAMYLCASSQQGAGQPQHFGDGTRLSIL.

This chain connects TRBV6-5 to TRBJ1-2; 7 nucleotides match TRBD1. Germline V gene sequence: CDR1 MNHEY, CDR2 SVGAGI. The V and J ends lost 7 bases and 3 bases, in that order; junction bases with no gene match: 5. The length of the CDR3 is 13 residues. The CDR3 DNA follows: TGTGCCAGCAAAACAGGGGTCTACTATGGCTACACCTTC. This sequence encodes CASKTGVYYGYTF.

For the CDR3, the DNA is TGTGCCAGCAGCTTAGGTCCCCCCCTCCTAAGAGGCTACACCTTC. It translates to CASSLGPPLLRGYTF. This chain connects TRBV7-9 to TRBJ1-2; D gene ambiguous. This CDR3 contains 15 residues. Germline CDR1 reads SEHNR; CDR2 reads FQNEAQ (reference sequence). V lost 1 base to trimming and J lost 8 bases, with 17 bases between them.

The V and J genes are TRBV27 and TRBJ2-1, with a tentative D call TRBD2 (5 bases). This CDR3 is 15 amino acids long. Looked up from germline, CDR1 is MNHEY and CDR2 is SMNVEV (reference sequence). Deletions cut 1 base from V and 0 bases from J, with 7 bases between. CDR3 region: CASSLLGSSYNEQFF. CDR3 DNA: TGTGCCAGCAGTTTATTAGGGAGCTCCTACAATGAGCAGTTCTTC.

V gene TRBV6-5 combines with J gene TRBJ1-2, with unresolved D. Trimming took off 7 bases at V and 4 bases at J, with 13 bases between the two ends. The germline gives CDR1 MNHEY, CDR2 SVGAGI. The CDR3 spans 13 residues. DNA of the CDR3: TGTGCCAGCACCCCCCAGTTTCCCTATGGCTACACCTTC. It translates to CASTPQFPYGYTF.

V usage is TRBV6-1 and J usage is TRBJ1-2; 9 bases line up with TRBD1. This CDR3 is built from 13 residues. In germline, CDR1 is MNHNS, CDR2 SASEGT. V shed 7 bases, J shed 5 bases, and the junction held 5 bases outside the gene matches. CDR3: CASNSQGAYGYTF. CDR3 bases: TGTGCCAGCAATTCACAGGGGGCTTATGGCTACACCTTC.

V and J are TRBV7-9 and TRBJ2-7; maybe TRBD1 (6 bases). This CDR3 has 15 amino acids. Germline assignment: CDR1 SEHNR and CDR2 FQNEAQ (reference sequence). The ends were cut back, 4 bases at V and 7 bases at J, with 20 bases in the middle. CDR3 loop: CASSSSVRGPGEQYF. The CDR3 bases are TGTGCCAGCAGCTCCTCCGTCAGGGGACCTGGGGAGCAGTACTTC.

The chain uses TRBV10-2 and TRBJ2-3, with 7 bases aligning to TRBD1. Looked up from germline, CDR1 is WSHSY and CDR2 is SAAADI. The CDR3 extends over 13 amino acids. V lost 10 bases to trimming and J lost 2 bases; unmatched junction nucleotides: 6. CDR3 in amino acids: CAIWGQNTDTQYF. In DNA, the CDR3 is TGCGCCATTTGGGGACAGAACACAGATACGCAGTATTTT.

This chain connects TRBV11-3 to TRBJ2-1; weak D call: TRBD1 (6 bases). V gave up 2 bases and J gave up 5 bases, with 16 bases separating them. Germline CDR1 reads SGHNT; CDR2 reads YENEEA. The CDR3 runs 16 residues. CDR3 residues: CASSLFTGIAHNEQFF. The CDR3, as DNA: TGTGCCAGCAGCTTATTTACAGGGATAGCCCACAATGAGCAGTTCTTC.

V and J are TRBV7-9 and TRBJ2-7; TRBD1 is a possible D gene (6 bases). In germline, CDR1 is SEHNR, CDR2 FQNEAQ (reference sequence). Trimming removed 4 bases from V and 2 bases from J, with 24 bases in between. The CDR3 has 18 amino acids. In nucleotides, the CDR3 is TGTGCCAGCAGCTCTTCACTTGCCTCACAGGACAGACCCTACGAGCAGTACTTC. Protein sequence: CASSSSLASQDRPYEQYF.

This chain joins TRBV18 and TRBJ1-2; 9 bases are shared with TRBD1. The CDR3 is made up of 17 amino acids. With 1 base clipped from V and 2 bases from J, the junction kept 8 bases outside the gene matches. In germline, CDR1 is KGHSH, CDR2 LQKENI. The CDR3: CASSPQGQGSPNYGYTF. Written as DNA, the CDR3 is TGTGCCAGCTCACCACAGGGACAGGGAAGCCCGAACTATGGCTACACCTTC.

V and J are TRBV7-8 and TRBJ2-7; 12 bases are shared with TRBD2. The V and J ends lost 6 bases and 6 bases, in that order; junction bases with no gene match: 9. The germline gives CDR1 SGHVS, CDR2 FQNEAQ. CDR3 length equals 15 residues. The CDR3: CASRQTSGSSSEQYF. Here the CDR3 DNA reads TGTGCCAGCAGACAGACTAGCGGGAGCTCTTCCGAGCAGTACTTC.

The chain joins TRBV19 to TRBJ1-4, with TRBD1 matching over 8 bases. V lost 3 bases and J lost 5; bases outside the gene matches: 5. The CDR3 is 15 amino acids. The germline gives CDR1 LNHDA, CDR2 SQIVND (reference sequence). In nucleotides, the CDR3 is TGTGCCAGTAGTATGCAGGGGGCCGTAAATGAAAAACTGTTTTTT. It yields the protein CASSMQGAVNEKLFF.

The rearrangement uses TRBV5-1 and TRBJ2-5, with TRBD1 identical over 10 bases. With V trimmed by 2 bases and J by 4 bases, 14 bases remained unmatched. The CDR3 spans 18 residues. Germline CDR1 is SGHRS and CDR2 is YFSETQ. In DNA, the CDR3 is TGCGCCAGCAGCTTCTACCCCGACAGGGGGCTATCTTCAGAGACCCAGTACTTC. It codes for CASSFYPDRGLSSETQYF.

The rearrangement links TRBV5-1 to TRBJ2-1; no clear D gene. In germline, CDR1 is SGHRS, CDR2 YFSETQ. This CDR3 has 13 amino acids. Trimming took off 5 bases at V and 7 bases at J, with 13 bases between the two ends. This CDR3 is CASRRHNGNEQFF. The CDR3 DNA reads TGCGCCAGCAGGAGGCATAACGGGAATGAGCAGTTCTTC.

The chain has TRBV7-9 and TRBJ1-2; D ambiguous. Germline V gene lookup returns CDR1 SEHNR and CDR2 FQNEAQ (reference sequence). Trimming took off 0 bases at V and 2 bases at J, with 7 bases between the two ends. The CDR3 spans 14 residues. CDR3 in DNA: TGTGCCAGCAGCTTAGCTGGGAGGAACTATGGCTACACCTTC. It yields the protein CASSLAGRNYGYTF.